This section outlines one TCR beta chain sequence together with its context. Its antigen is not identified. Individually, TCR cDNA molecules were each labelled with a unique molecular identifier. TCRdb ran MiXCR on the 5' RACE reads and lists one entry per CDR3 protein. The sample yields roughly 120,000 distinct CDR3 sequences, about 10% seen once. Time point specified: blood at routine non-recurrence follow-up after resection. No cells were sorted before sequencing. The whole RNA sequenced was extracted from tumor, nontumor lung or frozen PBMC. This sample stems from a study of spatial heterogeneity in lung cancer. Study outcomes and limitations: In blood, ubiquitous expanded tumor TCRs appeared more at resection than follow-up.

The CDR3 is made up of 14 amino acids. Unmatched junction bases numbered 4, after V lost 4 bases and J lost 2 bases. Germline V gives CDR1 SGHTA, CDR2 FQGNSA. This chain connects TRBV7-2 to TRBJ2-5, with TRBD2 identical over 7 bases. This material consisted of PBMCs, taken at follow-up. This receptor was obtained from a female donor with early-stage non-small cell lung cancer. CDR3 region: CASSSRAGQETQYF. Written as DNA, the CDR3 is TGTGCCAGCAGCTCGCGAGCGGGACAAGAGACCCAGTACTTC.